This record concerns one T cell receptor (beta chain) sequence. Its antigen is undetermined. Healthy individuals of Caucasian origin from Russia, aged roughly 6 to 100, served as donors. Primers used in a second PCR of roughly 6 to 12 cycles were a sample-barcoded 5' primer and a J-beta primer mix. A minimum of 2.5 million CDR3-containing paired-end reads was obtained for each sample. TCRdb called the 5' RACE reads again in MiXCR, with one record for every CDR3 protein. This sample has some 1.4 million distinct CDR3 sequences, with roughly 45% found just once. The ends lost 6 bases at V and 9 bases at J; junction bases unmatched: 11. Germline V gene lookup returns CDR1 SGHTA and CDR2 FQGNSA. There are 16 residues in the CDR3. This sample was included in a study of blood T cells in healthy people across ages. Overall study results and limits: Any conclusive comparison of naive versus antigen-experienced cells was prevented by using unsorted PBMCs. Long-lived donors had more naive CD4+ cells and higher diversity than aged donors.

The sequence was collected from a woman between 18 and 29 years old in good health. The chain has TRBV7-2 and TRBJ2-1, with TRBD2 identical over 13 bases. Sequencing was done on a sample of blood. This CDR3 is CASRGLAGVFLGEQFF. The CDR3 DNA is TGTGCCAGCAGAGGACTAGCGGGAGTATTTCTTGGTGAGCAGTTCTTC.